The next 30 T cell receptor beta chains were all read from a single sample in a study of blood T cell repertoires in COVID-19. Using immunoSEQ multiplex PCR, the repertoire was profiled, and TCRdb retains in-frame clones only, with some absent. The sample yields 250,000 or so clones, over 65% seen once. Sequenced material: peripheral blood. These receptor sequences come from a woman over 75 with acute or convalescent COVID-19.

A note on this clone: The sample carries other DNA sequences with the same CDR3. The J gene is TRBJ2-7, the V gene TRBV19; TRBD1 matches 7 bases. Germline trimming cut 2 bases from V and 2 bases from J; bases unmatched to any gene: 6. The CDR3 is made up of 15 amino acids. CDR1 and CDR2 from the germline V gene are LNHDA and SQIVND (reference sequence). CDR3 region: CASSISPTGTYEQYF. The CDR3 coding sequence is TGTGCCAGTAGTATATCCCCGACAGGGACCTACGAGCAGTACTTC. Together with reference TRBV19 and TRBJ2-7, the CDR3 gives the full variable domain: DGGITQSPKYLFRKEGQNVTLSCEQNLNHDAMYWYRQDPGQGLRLIYYSQIVNDFQKGDIAEGYSVSREKKESFPLTVTSAQKNPTAFYLCASSISPTGTYEQYFGPGTRLTVT.

This clone was recorded a few times. The rearrangement uses TRBV4-2 and TRBJ2-2; 12 nucleotides line up with TRBD2. This CDR3 contains 17 residues. With V trimmed by 7 bases and J by 6 bases, 12 bases remained unmatched. In germline, CDR1 is LGHNA, CDR2 YNFKEQ. The CDR3 protein is CASTHSSSGGASGELFF. CDR3 sequence (DNA): TGTGCCAGCACCCATTCTTCTAGCGGGGGGGCCTCCGGGGAGCTGTTTTTT.

This rearrangement joins TRBV7-9 to TRBJ2-7; a weak D match, TRBD1 (6 bases). Germline V gene sequence: CDR1 SEHNR, CDR2 FQNEAQ (reference sequence). The CDR3 sequence is 14 residues long. Trimming removed 5 bases at V and 2 bases at J, with 13 bases between. The CDR3 DNA reads TGTGCCAGCAGCCCCGGACAGATGACCTACGAGCAGTACTTC. Amino acids: CASSPGQMTYEQYF.

The genes are TRBV11-1 and TRBJ1-6; 9 positions match TRBD1. The CDR3 has 14 amino acids. Germline V lookup: CDR1 SGHAT, CDR2 FQDESV (reference sequence). After removal of 5 bases from V and 7 bases from J, the junction contained 3 bases not matched to a gene. The CDR3 region has the DNA TGTGCCAGCAGCCCGGACAGGGGAAATTCACCCCTCCACTTT. Translated, it gives CASSPDRGNSPLHF.

This clone was recorded once. The chain links TRBV9 to TRBJ2-5, with a tentative D call TRBD1 (5 bases). The V gene's germline CDR1 is SGDLS and CDR2 YYNGEE. The germline V and J ends were trimmed by 0 bases and 0 bases, with 9 bases remaining between them. The CDR3 is made up of 15 amino acids. The chain's CDR3 is CASSVALGHQETQYF. In DNA form, the CDR3 reads TGTGCCAGCAGCGTAGCTTTGGGGCACCAAGAGACCCAGTACTTC.

The sample holds one count of this clone. This chain uses TRBV28 with TRBJ2-3; 9 nucleotides agree with TRBD2. J gave up 4 bases and V 5 bases, and 4 bases lay outside the gene matches. From germline, CDR1 is MDHEN and CDR2 SYDVKM. The CDR3 has 14 residues. The CDR3 DNA reads as TGTGCCAGCAGTATTTTAGCGGGAGCAGATACGCAGTATTTT. It is translated as CASSILAGADTQYF.

V is TRBV5-1 and J is TRBJ2-6; D gene uncertain. V lost 4 bases to trimming and J lost 2 bases, with 13 bases between them. The CDR3 is 16 amino acids. CDR1 and CDR2 from the germline V gene are SGHRS and YFSETQ. The CDR3 sequence: CASSLPGPAGANVLTF. The CDR3 DNA is TGCGCCAGCAGCCTGCCGGGTCCCGCTGGGGCCAACGTCCTGACTTTC.

The V gene is TRBV2, the J gene TRBJ1-2; TRBD1 matches at 7 bases. Looked up from germline, CDR1 is SNHLY and CDR2 is FYNNEI. The V gene end was trimmed by 7 bases and the J gene end by 7 bases; junction bases not matched to a gene: 6. CDR3 length: 12 residues. The chain's CDR3 is CASKYDRVGYTF. In DNA, the CDR3 is TGTGCCAGCAAATACGACAGGGTTGGCTACACCTTC.

The chain is built from TRBV6-5 and TRBJ2-1; TRBD1 might be the D (6 bases). The CDR3 length is 13 residues. CDR1 and CDR2 (germline): MNHEY, SVGAGI. V lost 6 bases, J lost 5 bases, and 11 bases lay in between. In DNA form, the CDR3 reads TGTGCCAGCAGCCGGGACATAGACAATGAGCAGTTCTTC. Its protein is CASSRDIDNEQFF.

The chain recombines TRBV12-3 or TRBV12-4 with TRBJ2-2; D possibly corresponds to TRBD1 (5 bases). The CDR3 length is 13 residues. With 6 bases removed from V and 4 bases from J, the gap between germline ends came to 9 bases. The chain's CDR3 is CASSRQITGELFF. CDR3 bases: TGTGCCAGCAGCCGACAGATCACCGGGGAGCTGTTTTTT.

V is TRBV30 and J is TRBJ2-1; possible D gene TRBD2, 6 bases. Trimming took off 8 bases at V and 4 bases at J, with 9 bases between the two ends. Germline CDR1 reads GTSNPN; CDR2 reads SVGIG (reference sequence). This CDR3 has 11 residues. The CDR3 reads CAEGLYNEQFF. CDR3 sequence (DNA): TGTGCCGAGGGACTTTACAATGAGCAGTTCTTC.

The genes are TRBV7-9 and TRBJ2-5; weak D call: TRBD1 (6 bases). The germline V gene has CDR1 SEHNR and CDR2 FQNEAQ (reference sequence). Trimming left V 3 bases short and J 3 bases short, with 11 bases between. This CDR3 has 14 amino acids. This CDR3 reads CASSFRTDKETQYF. Here the CDR3 DNA reads TGTGCCAGCAGCTTTCGGACAGACAAAGAGACCCAGTACTTC.

V gene TRBV7-9 combines with J gene TRBJ2-2, with 10 bases matching TRBD1. The CDR3 extends over 15 amino acids. Germline V gene sequence: CDR1 SEHNR, CDR2 FQNEAQ (reference sequence). The J segment lost 4 bases and the V segment lost 6 bases, leaving 5 bases of the junction unmatched. The CDR3: CASSSGTGATGELFF. CDR3 sequence (DNA): TGTGCCAGCAGTTCCGGGACAGGGGCCACCGGGGAGCTGTTTTTT.

V usage is TRBV3-1 (or the pseudogene TRBV3-2) and J usage is TRBJ1-6; TRBD1 might be the D (6 bases). Trimming cost V 4 bases and J 8 bases, with 15 bases left between them. Germline CDR1 LGHDT, CDR2 YNNKEL (reference sequence). This CDR3 has 15 residues. CDR3 nucleotides: TGTGCCAGCAGCCGAGTCGGGGGGCAGGATTCACCCCTCCACTTT. Translating it yields CASSRVGGQDSPLHF.

The chain carries TRBV5-4 and TRBJ1-4; D gene ambiguous. Trimming removed 2 bases from V and 8 bases from J, with 10 bases in between. In germline, CDR1 is SGHNT, CDR2 YYREEE (reference sequence). The CDR3 extends over 13 amino acids. The CDR3 DNA follows: TGTGCCAGCAGCTTTACGTCGGGAGAAAAACTGTTTTTT. It specifies CASSFTSGEKLFF.

The chain joins TRBV7-9 to TRBJ2-7; 14 bases line up with TRBD2. Looked up from germline, CDR1 is SEHNR and CDR2 is FQNEAQ (reference sequence). The CDR3 runs 16 residues. The V gene end was trimmed by 3 bases and the J gene end by 3 bases; junction bases not matched to a gene: 4. The DNA of the CDR3 is TGTGCCAGCAGCTTTGGGACTAGCGGGAGCAACTACGAGCAGTACTTC. This translates into CASSFGTSGSNYEQYF.

This chain connects TRBV11-2 to TRBJ2-1; D perhaps matches TRBD2 (5 bases). V lost 4 bases to trimming and J lost 9 bases, with 7 bases between them. Germline loops: CDR1 SGHAT, CDR2 FQNNGV. The CDR3 runs to 11 residues. CDR3 sequence reads: CASSSSIEQFF. The CDR3 DNA follows: TGTGCCAGCAGCTCTAGCATTGAGCAGTTCTTC.

V and J are TRBV15 and TRBJ2-3, with 9 bases matching TRBD2. This CDR3 comprises 17 residues. Germline CDR1 and CDR2: LNHNV and YYDKDF (reference sequence). V was clipped by 0 bases and J by 3 bases; unmatched bases: 7. CDR3: CATSRELAGVGTDTQYF. For the CDR3, the DNA is TGTGCCACCAGCAGAGAGTTAGCGGGAGTCGGGACAGATACGCAGTATTTT. Looking up the rest from reference TRBV15 and TRBJ2-3 gives the full variable domain: DAMVIQNPRYQVTQFGKPVTLSCSQTLNHNVMYWYQQKSSQAPKLLFHYYDKDFNNEADTPDNFQSRRPNTSFCFLDIRSPGLGDTAMYLCATSRELAGVGTDTQYFGPGTRLTVL.

The gene calls are TRBV7-3 and TRBJ1-1, with a weak D call TRBD1 (5 bases). The CDR3 extends over 14 amino acids. Germline assignment: CDR1 SGHTA and CDR2 FQGTGA. The germline V and J ends were trimmed by 4 bases and 2 bases, with 11 bases remaining between them. The CDR3 DNA is TGTGCCAGCAGCTCCCTGGGGGGAAACACTGAAGCTTTCTTT. Its protein is CASSSLGGNTEAFF.

The chain recombines TRBV2 with TRBJ2-2, with 10 bases aligning to TRBD2. The CDR3 is 17 residues long. Germline lookup yields CDR1 SNHLY and CDR2 FYNNEI. The trim removed 7 bases at V and 2 bases at J, leaving 10 bases unmatched. CDR3 sequence reads: CASKFGLAATNTGELFF. The CDR3, as DNA: TGTGCCAGCAAATTCGGACTAGCGGCAACAAACACCGGGGAGCTGTTTTTT.

This clone was seen a handful of times. The chain employs TRBV20-1 and TRBJ1-2, with D possibly matching TRBD1 (6 bases). V was trimmed by 3 bases and J by 4 bases, leaving 6 bases between them. CDR1 DFQATT and CDR2 SNEGSKA come from the germline V gene (reference sequence). The CDR3 is made up of 11 amino acids. The CDR3 bases are TGCAGTGCTAGGGGGGCCTATGGCTACACCTTC. As protein: CSARGAYGYTF.

This chain links TRBV14 with TRBJ2-7, with D tentatively TRBD1 (6 bases). Trimming stripped 3 bases from V and 7 bases from J, with 25 bases between. The germline CDR1 and CDR2 sequences are SGHDN and FVKESK. The CDR3 runs 17 residues. The CDR3 DNA reads as TGTGCCAGCAGCCACGCCTATCGGTGGGACACCAGCGAGGAGCAGTACTTC. This encodes CASSHAYRWDTSEEQYF.

As concerns this clone: The sample holds other DNA sequences that translate to the same CDR3. This chain uses TRBV5-1 with TRBJ1-3; TRBD1 might be the D (5 bases). The CDR3 covers 14 residues. The V gene's germline CDR1 is SGHRS and CDR2 YFSETQ. V lost 0 bases and J lost 4, with 8 bases in between. CDR3 region: CASSLAGYGNTIYF. CDR3 in DNA: TGCGCCAGCAGCTTGGCAGGGTACGGAAACACCATATATTTT.

The genes are TRBV5-1 and TRBJ1-3; D ambiguous. Germline CDR1 is SGHRS and CDR2 is YFSETQ. The CDR3 loop spans 15 amino acids. The V and J ends lost 1 base and 2 bases respectively, with 10 bases between them. CDR3 amino acids: CASSLNGEPGNTIYF. CDR3 DNA: TGCGCCAGCAGCTTGAACGGGGAGCCTGGAAACACCATATATTTT.

As DNA, the CDR3 is TGTGCCAGAAGCTTAGTTCGGGTCCACGAGCAGTACTTC. As protein: CARSLVRVHEQYF. V is TRBV7-5 and J is TRBJ2-7; TRBD2 is taken as the D call from the table, unchecked against the DNA. TRBV7-5 is classified as a pseudogene. The CDR3 spans 13 residues.

CDR3 loop: CASSLQSGSRQETQYF. DNA of the CDR3: TGTGCCAGCAGCCTTCAATCTGGCAGTCGTCAAGAGACCCAGTACTTC. The chain couples TRBV3-1 (or the pseudogene TRBV3-2) to TRBJ2-5; D uncertain. Germline lookup yields CDR1 LGHDT and CDR2 YNNKEL (reference sequence). V lost 4 bases, J lost 2 bases, and 17 bases lay in between. This CDR3 contains 16 residues.

The chain joins TRBV3-1 (or the pseudogene TRBV3-2) to TRBJ2-1; 16 bases fit TRBD2. V lost 4 bases, J lost 5 bases, and 14 bases stayed unmatched. The CDR3 runs to 20 residues. Germline-derived CDR1 and CDR2 are LGHDT and YNNKEL (reference sequence). CDR3 loop: CASSRLPGLAGGRGNNEQFF. The CDR3, as DNA: TGTGCCAGCAGCCGTCTTCCGGGACTAGCGGGGGGGAGAGGTAACAATGAGCAGTTCTTC.

This clone was counted only a few times. The chain uses TRBV2 and TRBJ1-4; 7 bases match TRBD1. The junction had 7 bases not matched to a gene; V was cut back by 7 bases and J by 5 bases. This CDR3 spans 14 amino acids. Germline V gene data show CDR1 as SNHLY and CDR2 as FYNNEI. The DNA of the CDR3 is TGTGCCAGCAAGACAGGGACCTTAAATGAAAAACTGTTTTTT. Residues: CASKTGTLNEKLFF.

The rearrangement links TRBV3-1 (or the pseudogene TRBV3-2) to TRBJ2-7, with TRBD1 matching 11 bases. Germline V gene lookup returns CDR1 LGHDT and CDR2 YNNKEL (reference sequence). The V and J ends lost 4 bases and 9 bases, in that order; junction bases with no gene match: 11. This CDR3 comprises 15 residues. The CDR3 DNA sequence: TGTGCCAGCAGCCTTCTCCTTGGACAGGGGGCGGGGCAGTACTTC. The encoded protein is CASSLLLGQGAGQYF.

The V and J genes are TRBV5-1 and TRBJ2-1; TRBD1 agrees at 10 bases. The CDR3 sequence is 16 residues long. Germline CDR1 and CDR2: SGHRS and YFSETQ. The J segment lost 6 bases and the V segment lost 1 base, leaving 7 bases of the junction unmatched. The CDR3 DNA follows: TGCGCCAGCAGCTTGCTCCCCCGGACAGGGGGCAATGAGCAGTTCTTC. Its translation is CASSLLPRTGGNEQFF.